These T cell receptor beta chains were read from a single sample in a study of early T cells in non-severe SARS-CoV-2 infection. One entry per CDR3 protein, called by TCRdb with MiXCR from the 5' RACE reads. The table lists approximately 64,000 distinct CDR3 sequences, less than 5.5% of them singletons, with 4% to 5% in the top ten. The sequencing input was whole blood. The receptors originated from an adult who was a healthcare worker with PCR-confirmed SARS-CoV-2 infection or an uninfected control (not recorded which). The CDR3 runs from the conserved cysteine through the conserved F or W. Clone size is shown for a subset of rows, as once, few, many or a class of expanded clone.

j_call v_call clone_size cdr3_aa
TRBJ1-2 TRBV6-1 many CASRDRGRRNYGYTF
TRBJ2-2 TRBV20-1 . CSASYNRRNTGELFF
TRBJ2-1 TRBV9 . CASSRLAGDYEQFF
TRBJ2-3 TRBV10-1 . CASSIEPSDTQYF
TRBJ1-5 TRBV7-8 few CASGVYSNQPQHF
TRBJ2-3 TRBV12-3/TRBV12-4 many CASRAADTQYF
TRBJ1-4 TRBV30 few CAWSSKGSTNEKLFF
TRBJ2-3 TRBV5-4 many CASSSKVAGVQDTQYF
TRBJ2-1 TRBV6-5 many CASSYSGSGSPGNEQFF
TRBJ1-1 TRBV12-3/TRBV12-4 many CASIPTGKNTEAFF
TRBJ1-5 TRBV19 many CASSSNPGGQPQHF
TRBJ1-2 TRBV20-1 many CSARDPDRGQTYNYGYTF
TRBJ1-1 TRBV29-1 many CSVPAEGNTEAFF
TRBJ2-7 TRBV19 many CASMSESYEQYF
TRBJ2-4 TRBV20-1 many CSARPVAKNIQYF
TRBJ2-3 TRBV5-1 many CASSWSSGGSTDTQYF
TRBJ2-1 TRBV19 . CASRSGTYNEQFF
TRBJ2-1 TRBV4-3 many CASSLRPGDEQFF
TRBJ2-2 TRBV5-5 . CASSFSGYTNTGELFF
TRBJ2-1 TRBV10-3 . CAISIQGANNEQFF
TRBJ1-1 TRBV4-2 many CASSQEPANTEAFF
TRBJ1-5 TRBV10-3 many CATGQGDQPQHF
TRBJ2-1 TRBV4-1 few CASSPRLAGGPTYNEQFF
TRBJ2-7 TRBV6-6 many CASSYPGDNSYEQYF
TRBJ2-1 TRBV3-1 . CASSQGLQRSNEQFF
TRBJ1-1 TRBV29-1 . CSVPGQGLWNTEAFF
TRBJ2-2 TRBV7-8 few CASSTSGPTGELFF
TRBJ2-1 TRBV6-2/TRBV6-3 few CASRTGVFEQFF
TRBJ2-2 TRBV11-2 many CASRRNTGELFF
TRBJ2-3 TRBV14 many CASSPRFGAADTQYF
TRBJ1-5 TRBV27 few CASSFKTESNQPQHF
TRBJ2-6 TRBV5-6 many CASSQIGTGLSGANVLTF
TRBJ2-3 TRBV5-1 many CASSLAPRGGTDTQYF
TRBJ1-2 TRBV7-9 many CASSWSANGYTF
TRBJ2-1 TRBV6-6 many CASSYSRVYSRNEQFF
TRBJ2-3 TRBV5-1 . CASSQRQATDTQYF
TRBJ1-4 TRBV7-9 . CASSLTGGVKNCFF
TRBJ1-2 TRBV12-3/TRBV12-4 few CASSFGATRGYTF
TRBJ2-3 TRBV4-3 few CASSLRALDTQYF
TRBJ2-1 TRBV7-9 few CASSHRDSANLQFF
TRBJ1-1 TRBV20-1 . CSARGGPSRTEAFF
TRBJ2-7 TRBV20-1 many CSARDPRTSGSYYEQYF
TRBJ1-1 TRBV7-9 . CASSLGDRSNTEAFF
TRBJ1-6 TRBV6-6 many CASSLRDNGALVLHF
TRBJ2-2 TRBV12-3/TRBV12-4 . CASSLVVTTGELFF
TRBJ2-2 TRBV20-1 many CSAFQRERVNTGELFF
TRBJ1-1 TRBV5-1 many CASRDRGGTEAFF
TRBJ1-2 TRBV21-1 many CASSKPPWLRHGYTF
TRBJ2-2 TRBV10-3 many CAISESTSGGDTGELFF
TRBJ2-3 TRBV20-1 few CSVQAGRGGTDTQYF
TRBJ2-4 TRBV6-6 many CASSSPEQGQNIQYF
TRBJ2-6 TRBV7-8 many CASSLEAGDLSGANVLTF
TRBJ1-5 TRBV28 . CASSPPTPAGNQPQHF
TRBJ2-3 TRBV12-3/TRBV12-4 many CASRRTVDTQYF